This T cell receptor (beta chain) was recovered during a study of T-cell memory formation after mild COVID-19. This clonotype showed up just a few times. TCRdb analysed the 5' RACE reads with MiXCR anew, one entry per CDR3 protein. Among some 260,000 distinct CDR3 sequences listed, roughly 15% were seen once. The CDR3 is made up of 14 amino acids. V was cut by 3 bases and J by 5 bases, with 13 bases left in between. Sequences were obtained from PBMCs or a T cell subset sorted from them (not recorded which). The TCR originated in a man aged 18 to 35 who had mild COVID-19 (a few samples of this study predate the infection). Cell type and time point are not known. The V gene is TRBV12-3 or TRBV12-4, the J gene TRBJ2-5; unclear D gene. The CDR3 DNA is TGTGCCAGCAGTTTCGGCGCAGCGAGGGAGACCCAGTACTTC. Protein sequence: CASSFGAARETQYF.